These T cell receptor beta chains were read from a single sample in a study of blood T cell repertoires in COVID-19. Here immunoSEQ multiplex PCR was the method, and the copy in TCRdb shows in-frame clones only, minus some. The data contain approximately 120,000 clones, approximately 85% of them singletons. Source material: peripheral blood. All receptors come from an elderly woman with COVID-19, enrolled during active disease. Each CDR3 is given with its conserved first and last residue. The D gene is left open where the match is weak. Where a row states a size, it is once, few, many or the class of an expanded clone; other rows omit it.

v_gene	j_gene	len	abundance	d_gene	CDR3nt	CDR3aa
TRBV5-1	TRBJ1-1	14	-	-	TGCGCCAGCAGCACCGGGACATCTAACACTGAAGCTTTCTTT	CASSTGTSNTEAFF
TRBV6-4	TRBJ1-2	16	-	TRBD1	TGTGCCAGCAGCCCGGGACAGGGGGCGCGCGGCTATGGCTACACCTTC	CASSPGQGARGYGYTF
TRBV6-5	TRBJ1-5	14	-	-	TGTGCCAGCAGGGTGGACAGCAAAAATCAGCCCCAGCATTTT	CASRVDSKNQPQHF
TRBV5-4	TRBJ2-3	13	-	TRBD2	TGTGCCAGCAGACCGGGGAGGGAAGATACGCAGTATTTT	CASRPGREDTQYF
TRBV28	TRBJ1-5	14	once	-	TGTGCCAGCAGTTTACCACAGGGTGTTCAGCCCCAGCATTTT	CASSLPQGVQPQHF
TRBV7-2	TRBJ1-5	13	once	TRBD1	TGTGCCAGCAGCTCGACAGGGGGACAGCCCCAGCATTTT	CASSSTGGQPQHF
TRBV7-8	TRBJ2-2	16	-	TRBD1	TGTGCCAGCAGCTTAGTGGGACAGGGATACGCCGGGGAGCTGTTTTTT	CASSLVGQGYAGELFF
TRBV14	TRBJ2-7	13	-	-	TGTGCCAGCAGCCAAAACTCTCGGTACGAGCAGTACTTC	CASSQNSRYEQYF
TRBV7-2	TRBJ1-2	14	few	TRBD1	TGTGCCAGCAGCCAACAGGGGGTCAACTATGGCTACACCTTC	CASSQQGVNYGYTF
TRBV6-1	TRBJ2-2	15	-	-	TGTGCCAGCAGTGAACCAGGTCTTCTGACCGGGGAGCTGTTTTTT	CASSEPGLLTGELFF
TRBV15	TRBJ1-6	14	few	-	TGTGCCACCAGCCCGGGACAACATAATTCACCCCTCCACTTT	CATSPGQHNSPLHF
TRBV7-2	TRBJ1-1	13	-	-	TGTGCCAGCAGCTTAGACGGTTCGGCAGGAGCTTTCTTT	CASSLDGSAGAFF
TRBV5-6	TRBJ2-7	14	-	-	TGTGCCAGCAGCTTGGAACAGAGCTCCTACGAGCAGTACTTC	CASSLEQSSYEQYF
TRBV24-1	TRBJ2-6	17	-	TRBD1	TGTGCCACCAGTGAGGGCACAGGGGCGGCAGGGGCCAACGTCCTGACTTTC	CATSEGTGAAGANVLTF
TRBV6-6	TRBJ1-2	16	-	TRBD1	TGTGCCAGCAGTTACTCGCTACCGGGACAGCAATATGGCTACACCTTC	CASSYSLPGQQYGYTF
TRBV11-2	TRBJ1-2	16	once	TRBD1	TGTGCCAGCAGCTTAGCTGCGACAGGGGGCGGGGATGGCTACACCTTC	CASSLAATGGGDGYTF
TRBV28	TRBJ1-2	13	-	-	TGTGCCAGCAGTCCCGACAGACGTTATGGCTACACCTTC	CASSPDRRYGYTF
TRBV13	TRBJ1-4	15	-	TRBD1	TGTGCCAGCAGCACTTCCGGGACAGGGAACGAAAAACTGTTTTTT	CASSTSGTGNEKLFF
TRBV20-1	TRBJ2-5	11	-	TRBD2	TGCAGTGGCGGGAGTGAAGAGACCCAGTACTTC	CSGGSEETQYF
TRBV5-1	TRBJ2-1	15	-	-	TGCGCCAGCAGCCAGCAGGGTGGGACCTACAATGAGCAGTTCTTC	CASSQQGGTYNEQFF
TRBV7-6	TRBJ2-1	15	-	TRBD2	TGTGCCAGCAGCCCCCTAGCGGGTATCTACAATGAGCAGTTCTTC	CASSPLAGIYNEQFF
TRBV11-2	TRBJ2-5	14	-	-	TGTGCCAGCAGCCTGGCCGGCCCTAGAGAGACCCAGTACTTC	CASSLAGPRETQYF
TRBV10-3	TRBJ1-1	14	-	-	TGTGCCATCAGGCTGACAGGTCAGAACACTGAAGCTTTCTTT	CAIRLTGQNTEAFF
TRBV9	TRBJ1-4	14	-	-	TGTGCCAGCAGCTCTAGGACGGGGTCGGAAAAACTGTTTTTT	CASSSRTGSEKLFF
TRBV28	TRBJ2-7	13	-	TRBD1	TGTGCCACCTCTTCCGGGACAGGAGACGAGCAGTACTTC	CATSSGTGDEQYF
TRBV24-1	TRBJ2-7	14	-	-	TGTGCCACCTATCGTCGGGGGAGCTCCTACGAGCAGTACTTC	CATYRRGSSYEQYF
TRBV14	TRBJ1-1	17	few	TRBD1	TGTGCCAGCAGCCCGACAGGGGCTCCTAGACCGAACACTGAAGCTTTCTTT	CASSPTGAPRPNTEAFF
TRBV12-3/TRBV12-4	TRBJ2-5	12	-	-	TGTGCCAGCAGTCTGACTCAAGAGACCCAGTACTTC	CASSLTQETQYF
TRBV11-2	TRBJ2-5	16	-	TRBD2	TGTGCCAGCAGCCTTTGGACTAGCGGGGTGCAAGAGACCCAGTACTTC	CASSLWTSGVQETQYF